These 25 T cell receptor beta chains were sequenced from one sample in a study of CD8 T cells in ankylosing spondylitis. TCRdb called the 5' RACE reads again in MiXCR, with one record for every CDR3 protein. Counted here are around 250,000 distinct CDR3 sequences, roughly a tenth occurring once; the ten biggest clones make up roughly 6.8%. Sequencing was performed on blood, either unsorted or a sorted T cell fraction (not recorded which). Source of these receptors: a male donor with ankylosing spondylitis or in good health (not recorded which).

Details on this clonotype: This sequence may be a read error, since a much larger clone differs from it by one base. This chain joins TRBV12-3 or TRBV12-4 and TRBJ1-3; D possibly corresponds to TRBD1 (5 bases). This CDR3 contains 14 residues. In nucleotides, the CDR3 is TGTGCCAGCAGTCTGGGACTTTCTGGAAGCACCATATATTTT. It specifies CASSLGLSGSTIYF.

This clonotype was observed at least ten times. The chain combines TRBV5-1 with TRBJ2-1, with TRBD2 matching over 8 bases. CDR1 is SGHRS and CDR2 is YFSETQ in the germline V gene. The CDR3 totals 13 residues. J gave up 8 bases and V 0 bases, and 1 base lay outside the gene matches. CDR3: CASSLEAGDEQFF. As DNA, the CDR3 is TGCGCCAGCAGCTTGGAAGCGGGAGATGAGCAGTTCTTC.

This clonotype has only a few counts. V usage is TRBV10-3 and J usage is TRBJ2-2, with 9 bases aligning to TRBD1. The germline gives CDR1 ENHRY, CDR2 SYGVKD. Germline trimming cut 3 bases from V and 4 bases from J; bases unmatched to any gene: 15. The CDR3 totals 19 residues. CDR3 loop: CAISEFGDRAFSSTGELFF. Here the CDR3 DNA reads TGTGCCATCAGTGAATTCGGGGACAGGGCGTTCAGTAGCACCGGGGAGCTGTTTTTT.

The chain carries TRBV7-7 and TRBJ2-7, with a tentative D call TRBD1 (6 bases). The germline gives CDR1 SSHAT, CDR2 FNYEAQ (reference sequence). Trimming left V 1 base short and J 3 bases short, with 10 bases between. The CDR3 covers 14 residues. The CDR3 coding sequence is TGTGCCAGCAGCTTAGGCTCACAGGGCTACGAGCAGTACTTC. This encodes CASSLGSQGYEQYF.

This clonotype was recorded at least ten times. The V and J genes are TRBV5-1 and TRBJ2-2; D call uncertain. CDR3 size: 14 residues. Deletions cut 5 bases from V and 7 bases from J, with 15 bases between. Germline values: CDR1 SGHRS, CDR2 YFSETQ. The CDR3, as DNA: TGCGCCAGCAGACTGCTAGTAGGGCGCGGGGAGCTGTTTTTT. Translation: CASRLLVGRGELFF.

There are many counts of this clonotype. V and J are TRBV12-3 or TRBV12-4 and TRBJ2-2; D unclear. The CDR3 is 13 amino acids. The V end lost 6 bases, the J end lost 8 bases, and 13 bases lay between the germline ends. The CDR3 reads CASRIGMAGELFF. CDR3 nucleotide sequence: TGTGCCAGCAGAATTGGCATGGCTGGGGAGCTGTTTTTT.

This clonotype was found many times. CDR3 sequence (DNA): TGCAGCGTTGGATCGGGGGGCGGCACAGATACGCAGTATTTT. Its translation: CSVGSGGGTDTQYF. The genes are TRBV29-1 and TRBJ2-3; D may be TRBD2 (7 bases). The V gene lost 4 bases and the J gene lost 1 base, with 12 bases spanning the gap. Germline CDR1 SQVTM, CDR2 ANQGSEA. The CDR3 is made up of 14 amino acids.

This rearrangement joins TRBV10-3 to TRBJ2-3, with D possibly TRBD1 on 5 matching bases. The germline V and J ends were trimmed by 2 bases and 6 bases, with 9 bases remaining between them. The V gene's germline CDR1 is ENHRY and CDR2 SYGVKD. The CDR3 sequence is 13 residues long. CDR3 sequence (DNA): TGTGCCATCAGTGAGGTTCGACAGGATACGCAGTATTTT. As protein: CAISEVRQDTQYF.

V gene TRBV5-1 combines with J gene TRBJ2-5; no reliable D call. Between the trimmed V and J ends, which lost 7 bases and 6 bases, there was a span of 13 bases. CDR1 and CDR2 (germline): SGHRS, YFSETQ. The CDR3 is 12 residues long. The CDR3 DNA reads TGCGCCAGCCCCCCGGGTTTCAAGACCCAGTACTTC. Amino acids: CASPPGFKTQYF.

This clonotype was seen at least ten times. This chain links TRBV7-2 with TRBJ2-7; D remains ambiguous. The length of the CDR3 is 13 residues. Germline V CDR1 and CDR2: SGHTA, FQGNSA. The V and J ends lost 0 bases and 3 bases respectively, with 6 bases between them. The CDR3 nucleotides read TGTGCCAGCAGCTTAGCCAGCATCTACGAGCAGTACTTC. Residues: CASSLASIYEQYF.

This clonotype has more than one count but fewer than ten. The chain links TRBV13 to TRBJ2-1; maybe TRBD2 (5 bases). The germline CDR1 and CDR2 sequences are PRHDT and FYEKMQ (reference sequence). The CDR3 totals 13 residues. The V end was cut by 1 base, the J end by 9 bases, with 10 bases between. The CDR3 sequence is CASSLDPGSEQFF. In nucleotides, the CDR3 is TGTGCCAGCAGCTTAGACCCGGGGTCTGAGCAGTTCTTC.

This clonotype has ten or more counts. V and J are TRBV7-2 and TRBJ2-3, with 8 bases that match TRBD2. Trimming cost V 3 bases and J 7 bases; bases outside gene matches: 3. CDR1 is SGHTA, CDR2 FQGNSA, per germline. CDR3 length equals 13 residues. The CDR3: CASSLPGGNTQYF. The CDR3 DNA is TGTGCCAGCAGCTTGCCGGGGGGGAATACGCAGTATTTT.

This clonotype occurred a few times. The chain joins TRBV12-3 or TRBV12-4 to TRBJ2-7, with D possibly matching TRBD1 (6 bases). Trimming stripped 5 bases from V and 5 bases from J, with 13 bases between. The CDR3 is 13 residues long. CDR3 nucleotide sequence: TGTGCCAGCAGTCAAACAGGGTTCCACGAGCAGTACTTC. Translated: CASSQTGFHEQYF.

This clonotype was recorded at least ten times. The rearrangement uses TRBV21-1 and TRBJ2-7; no DNA check was done on the table's D call, TRBD1. TRBV21-1 is deemed a pseudogene. The CDR3 contains 18 residues. The CDR3 loop is CASSAHLRGVSVSYEQYF. For the CDR3, the DNA is TGTGCCAGCAGCGCTCACTTGAGGGGGGTGTCTGTCTCCTACGAGCAGTACTTC.

This clonotype appeared a few times. The chain is built from TRBV27 and TRBJ2-3; TRBD2 is a possible D gene (7 bases). The CDR3 length is 14 residues. Germline assignment: CDR1 MNHEY and CDR2 SMNVEV (reference sequence). The V end was cut by 6 bases, the J end by 4 bases, with 14 bases between. The CDR3, as DNA: TGTGCCAGCAGGCGCGGGGGCCTCCCAGATACGCAGTATTTT. This translates into CASRRGGLPDTQYF.

This clonotype was recorded at least ten times. The CDR3 reads CSARQGSSGNTIYF. CDR3 in DNA: TGCAGTGCTAGACAGGGGAGCTCTGGAAACACCATATATTTT. This chain uses TRBV20-1 with TRBJ1-3; a weak D match, TRBD1 (6 bases). Germline lookup yields CDR1 DFQATT and CDR2 SNEGSKA (reference sequence). V lost 2 bases to trimming and J lost 0 bases, with 8 bases between them. There are 14 residues in the CDR3.

V and J are TRBV3-1 and TRBJ1-5; D is uncertain. CDR1 and CDR2 (germline): LGHDT, YNNKEL (reference sequence). CDR3 length: 16 residues. V was shortened by 1 base and J by 1 base, with 11 bases between the two germline ends. DNA for the CDR3: TGTGCCAGCAGCCAAGCGGGGTTCGGGAGCAATCAGCCCCAGCATTTT. Encoded protein: CASSQAGFGSNQPQHF.

The chain couples TRBV7-8 to TRBJ2-1; 14 bases align to TRBD2. V was pared by 8 bases and J by 0 bases, with 9 bases of the junction left unmatched. The CDR3 extends over 18 amino acids. Germline assignment: CDR1 SGHVS and CDR2 FQNEAQ. The DNA of the CDR3 is TGTGCCAGCGGAAAAAGACTAGCGGGGGGGAACTCCTACAATGAGCAGTTCTTC. It codes for CASGKRLAGGNSYNEQFF.

This clonotype was observed a handful of times. The J gene is TRBJ2-1, the V gene TRBV19, with 8 positions matching TRBD2. CDR3 length: 15 residues. V was clipped by 3 bases and J by 6 bases; unmatched bases: 7. Germline lookup yields CDR1 LNHDA and CDR2 SQIVND (reference sequence). The CDR3, as DNA: TGTGCCAGTAGTATCGATGATAGCGGGACCAATGAGCAGTTCTTC. As protein: CASSIDDSGTNEQFF.

Ten or more counts support this clonotype. This rearrangement joins TRBV4-1 to TRBJ1-6, with D uncertain. Per germline, CDR1 MGHRA and CDR2 YSYEKL. Trimming stripped 1 base from V and 12 bases from J, with 10 bases between. This CDR3 has 13 amino acids. The CDR3 DNA sequence: TGCGCCAGCAGCCAAGTAACGGGCCAACCCCTCCACTTT. Residues: CASSQVTGQPLHF.

There are a few counts of this clonotype. This chain connects TRBV2 to TRBJ2-1; TRBD1 or TRBD2 may be the D gene (6 bases each). The CDR3 consists of 14 residues. The V and J ends lost 8 bases and 2 bases respectively, with 13 bases between them. CDR1 is SNHLY and CDR2 is FYNNEI in the germline V gene. In DNA form, the CDR3 reads TGTGCCAGCGGAGGGACACCTACCTACAATGAGCAGTTCTTC. Its protein is CASGGTPTYNEQFF.

This clonotype has more than one count but fewer than ten. The rearrangement joins TRBV20-1 to TRBJ2-3; TRBD2 aligns across 12 bases. This CDR3 has 17 amino acids. Looked up from germline, CDR1 is DFQATT and CDR2 is SNEGSKA (reference sequence). The CDR3 protein is CCAFPGLAGGPVDTQYF. Here the CDR3 DNA reads TGCTGCGCCTTCCCCGGCCTAGCGGGGGGGCCAGTGGATACGCAGTATTTT.

This clonotype came up many times. CDR3 nucleotide sequence: TGTGCCAGCCGCGTAGTCGGGGAGCTGTTTTTT. Protein product: CASRVVGELFF. This chain uses TRBV7-9 with TRBJ2-2; unclear D gene. CDR1 and CDR2 (germline): SEHNR, FQNEAQ (reference sequence). The V gene lost 8 bases and the J gene lost 7 bases, with 8 bases spanning the gap. There are 11 residues in the CDR3.

This clonotype was recorded many times. The genes are TRBV5-1 and TRBJ1-4; no firm D call. Germline V gene data show CDR1 as SGHRS and CDR2 as YFSETQ. Trimming shortened V by 4 bases and J by 8 bases, and 12 bases separated the two germline ends. The CDR3 sequence is 13 residues long. The CDR3 DNA follows: TGCGCCAGCAGCCCGGGGTTTACGGAAAAACTGTTTTTT. Its protein product is CASSPGFTEKLFF.

This clonotype showed up many times. This chain links TRBV7-8 with TRBJ2-7; no definite D call. V lost 5 bases and J 4 bases, leaving 12 bases between the germline ends. This CDR3 has 13 amino acids. Looked up from germline, CDR1 is SGHVS and CDR2 is FQNEAQ. For the CDR3, the DNA is TGTGCCAGCAGCGACGTTATCGGTTACGAGCAGTACTTC. Its translation is CASSDVIGYEQYF.